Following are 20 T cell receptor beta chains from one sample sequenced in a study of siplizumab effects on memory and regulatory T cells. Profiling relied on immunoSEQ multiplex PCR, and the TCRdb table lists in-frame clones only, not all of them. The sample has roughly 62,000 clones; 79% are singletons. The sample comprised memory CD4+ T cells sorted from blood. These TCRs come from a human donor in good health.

Here the CDR3 reads CASSPGASNEKLFF. The CDR3 nucleotides read TGTGCCAGCTCACCGGGGGCGTCTAATGAAAAACTGTTTTTT. The chain recombines TRBV18 with TRBJ1-4; TRBD1 might be the D (6 bases). This CDR3 has 14 residues. V dropped 3 bases and J dropped 3 bases, with 8 bases sitting between them. Per germline, CDR1 KGHSH and CDR2 LQKENI.

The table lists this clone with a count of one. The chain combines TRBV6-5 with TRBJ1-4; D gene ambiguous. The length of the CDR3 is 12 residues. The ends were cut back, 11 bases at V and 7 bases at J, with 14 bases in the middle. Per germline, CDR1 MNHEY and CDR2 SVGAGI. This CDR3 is CAVGSTLEKLFF. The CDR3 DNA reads TGTGCCGTGGGCAGTACTCTTGAAAAACTGTTTTTT.

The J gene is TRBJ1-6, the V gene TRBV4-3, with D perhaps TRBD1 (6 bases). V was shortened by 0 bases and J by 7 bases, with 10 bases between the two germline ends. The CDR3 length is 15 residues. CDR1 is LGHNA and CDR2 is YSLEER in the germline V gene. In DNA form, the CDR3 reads TGCGCCAGCAGCCAAGACGGCAGGGGAAATTCACCCCTCCACTTT. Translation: CASSQDGRGNSPLHF.

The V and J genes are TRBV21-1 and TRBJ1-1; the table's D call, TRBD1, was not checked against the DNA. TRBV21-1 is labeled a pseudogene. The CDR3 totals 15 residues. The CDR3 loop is CASSKAPGGDTEAFF. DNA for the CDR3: TGTGCCAGCAGCAAAGCTCCAGGGGGTGACACTGAAGCTTTCTTT.

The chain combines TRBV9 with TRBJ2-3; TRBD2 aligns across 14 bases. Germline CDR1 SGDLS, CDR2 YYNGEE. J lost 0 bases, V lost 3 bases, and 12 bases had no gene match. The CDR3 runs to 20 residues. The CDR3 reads CASSANRQGLAGVSTDTQYF. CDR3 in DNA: TGTGCCAGCAGCGCCAACCGACAGGGACTAGCGGGGGTGAGCACAGATACGCAGTATTTT.

CDR3 residues: CASSQWSGTGTTGELFF. The DNA of the CDR3 is TGCGCCAGCAGCCAATGGTCAGGGACAGGGACCACCGGGGAGCTGTTTTTT. This chain links TRBV4-3 with TRBJ2-2, with 9 nucleotides matching TRBD1. The CDR3 runs to 17 residues. V dropped 2 bases and J dropped 4; count of bases not matched to a gene: 8. The germline CDR1 and CDR2 sequences are LGHNA and YSLEER.

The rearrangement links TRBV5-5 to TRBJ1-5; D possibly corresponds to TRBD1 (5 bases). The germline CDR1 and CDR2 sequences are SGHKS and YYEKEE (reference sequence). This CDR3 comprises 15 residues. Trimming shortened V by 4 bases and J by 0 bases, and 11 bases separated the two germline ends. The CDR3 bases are TGTGCCAGCAGCCCGGACACCCTTAGCAATCAGCCCCAGCATTTT. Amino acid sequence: CASSPDTLSNQPQHF.

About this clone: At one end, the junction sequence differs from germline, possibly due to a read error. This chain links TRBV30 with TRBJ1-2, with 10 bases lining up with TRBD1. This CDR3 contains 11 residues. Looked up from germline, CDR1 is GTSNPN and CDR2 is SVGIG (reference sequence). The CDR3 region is CAWRTGQGLFF. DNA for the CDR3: TGTGCCTGGAGGACGGGACAGGGGCTCTTCTTC.

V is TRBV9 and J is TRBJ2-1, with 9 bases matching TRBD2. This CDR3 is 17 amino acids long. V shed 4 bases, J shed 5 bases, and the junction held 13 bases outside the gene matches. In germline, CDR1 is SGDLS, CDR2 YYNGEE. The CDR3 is CASSPHPASGVNNEQFF. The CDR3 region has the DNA TGTGCCAGCAGCCCCCACCCGGCTAGCGGGGTTAACAATGAGCAGTTCTTC.

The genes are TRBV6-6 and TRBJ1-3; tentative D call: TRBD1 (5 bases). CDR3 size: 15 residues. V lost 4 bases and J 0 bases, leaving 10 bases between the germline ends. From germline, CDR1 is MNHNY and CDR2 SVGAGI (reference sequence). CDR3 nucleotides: TGTGCCAGCAGTTCGCCGGGGCGCTCTGGAAACACCATATATTTT. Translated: CASSSPGRSGNTIYF.

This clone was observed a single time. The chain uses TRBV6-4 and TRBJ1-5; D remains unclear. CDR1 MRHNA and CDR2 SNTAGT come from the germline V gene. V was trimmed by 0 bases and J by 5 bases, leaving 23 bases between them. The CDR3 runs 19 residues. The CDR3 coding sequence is TGTGCCAGCAGTGACTCGATCCGCGATCCCCGAACTACTGATCAGCCCCAGCATTTT. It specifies CASSDSIRDPRTTDQPQHF.

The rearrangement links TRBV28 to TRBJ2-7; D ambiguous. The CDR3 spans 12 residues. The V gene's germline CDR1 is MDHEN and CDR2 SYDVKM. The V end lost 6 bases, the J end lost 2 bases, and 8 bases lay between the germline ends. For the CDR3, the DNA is TGTGCCAGCAGGACGGATCCCTACGAGCAGTACTTC. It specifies CASRTDPYEQYF.

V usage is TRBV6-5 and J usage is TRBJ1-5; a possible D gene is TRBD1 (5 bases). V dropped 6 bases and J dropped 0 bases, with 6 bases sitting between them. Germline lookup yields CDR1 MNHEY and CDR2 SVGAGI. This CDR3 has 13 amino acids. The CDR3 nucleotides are TGTGCCAGCAGGGACACTAGCAATCAGCCCCAGCATTTT. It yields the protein CASRDTSNQPQHF.

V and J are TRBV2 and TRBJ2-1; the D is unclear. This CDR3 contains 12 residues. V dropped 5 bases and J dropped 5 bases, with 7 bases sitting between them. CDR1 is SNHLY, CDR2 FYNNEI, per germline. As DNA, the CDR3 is TGTGCCAGCAGTAAAGTAGACAATGAGCAGTTCTTC. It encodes CASSKVDNEQFF.

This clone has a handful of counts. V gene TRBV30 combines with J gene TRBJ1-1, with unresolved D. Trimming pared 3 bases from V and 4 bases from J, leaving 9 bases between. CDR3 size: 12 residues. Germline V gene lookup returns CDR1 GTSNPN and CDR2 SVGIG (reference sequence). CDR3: CAWRGLGTEAFF. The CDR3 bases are TGTGCCTGGAGAGGACTGGGCACTGAAGCTTTCTTT.

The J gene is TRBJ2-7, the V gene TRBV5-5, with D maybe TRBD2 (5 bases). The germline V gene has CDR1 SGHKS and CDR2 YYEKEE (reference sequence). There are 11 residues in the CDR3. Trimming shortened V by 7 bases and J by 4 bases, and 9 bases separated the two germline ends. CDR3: CASGLFYEQYF. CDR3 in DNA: TGTGCCAGCGGACTTTTTTACGAGCAGTACTTC.

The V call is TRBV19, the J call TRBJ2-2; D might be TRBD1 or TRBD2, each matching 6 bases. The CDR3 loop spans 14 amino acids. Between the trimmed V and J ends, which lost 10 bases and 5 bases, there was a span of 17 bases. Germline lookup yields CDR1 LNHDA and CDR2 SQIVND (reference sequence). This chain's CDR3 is CATKGGIGTGELFF. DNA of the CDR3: TGTGCCACCAAGGGGGGTATTGGGACCGGGGAGCTGTTTTTT. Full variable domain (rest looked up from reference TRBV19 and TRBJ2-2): DGGITQSPKYLFRKEGQNVTLSCEQNLNHDAMYWYRQDPGQGLRLIYYSQIVNDFQKGDIAEGYSVSREKKESFPLTVTSAQKNPTAFYLCATKGGIGTGELFFGEGSRLTVL.

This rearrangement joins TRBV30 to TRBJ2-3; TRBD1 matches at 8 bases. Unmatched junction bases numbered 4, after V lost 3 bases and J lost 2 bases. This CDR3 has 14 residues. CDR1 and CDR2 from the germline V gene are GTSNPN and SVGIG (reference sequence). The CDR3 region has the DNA TGTGCCTGGAGGAGACAGGGGAACACAGATACGCAGTATTTT. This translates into CAWRRQGNTDTQYF.

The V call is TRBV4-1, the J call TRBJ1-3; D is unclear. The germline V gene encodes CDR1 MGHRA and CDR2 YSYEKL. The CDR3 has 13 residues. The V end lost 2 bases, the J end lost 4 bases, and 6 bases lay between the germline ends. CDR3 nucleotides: TGCGCCAGCAGCCAATCTGAGGGAAACACCATATATTTT. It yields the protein CASSQSEGNTIYF.

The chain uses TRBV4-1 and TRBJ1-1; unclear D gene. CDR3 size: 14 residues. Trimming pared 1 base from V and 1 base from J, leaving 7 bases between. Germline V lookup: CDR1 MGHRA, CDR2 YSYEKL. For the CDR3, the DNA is TGCGCCAGCAGCCAAGGGGTCACGAACACTGAAGCTTTCTTT. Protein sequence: CASSQGVTNTEAFF.